This T cell receptor (beta chain) comes out of a study of persistence of HIV-infected CD4 T cells. Whole-study findings and limits: Within sorted populations, more oligoclonal TCRs accompanied more oligoclonal proviruses. Antigen-responding cells were enriched for degenerate expanded CDR3beta sequences.

This CDR3 has 13 residues. The germline V gene has CDR1 MNHNS and CDR2 SASEGT. V was cut by 5 bases and J by 4 bases, with 10 bases left in between. The libraries were made with immunoSEQ version 4 in survey mode. The data were produced by immunoSEQ multiplex PCR, yet TCRdb's version contains in-frame clones alone and is incomplete. The data show more than 30,000 clones, 80% seen once. Concerning this clone itself: Its specificity is not known.

Cells were stimulated with CMV-infected fibroblast lysates at 8.5 to 10 ug/mL. Sorted nonresponding memory CD4+ T cells were CD40L-negative, CD69-negative, CD45RO-high. Undetectable plasma HIV-1 RNA below 50 copies/mL lasted at least 4 years. The sequence derives from an adult man with HIV who was CMV-seropositive. The specimen comprised CD4+ T cells sorted from PBMCs after roughly 18-hour stimulation, sampled from a patient who received antiretroviral therapy. V is TRBV6-1 and J is TRBJ2-3; a weak D match, TRBD2 (6 bases). The CDR3 loop reads CASSFSGADTQYF. The CDR3 DNA sequence: TGTGCCAGCAGTTTTTCGGGGGCAGATACGCAGTATTTT.